This entry describes one TCR beta chain. Its target is not known. This sample was included in a study of vaccination and CD4 T cells after COVID-19. Study-wide context: The post-COVID samples were taken a median roughly 100 days after diagnosis, anywhere from 35 to 161.

Treatment given: approximately nine-day PBMC culture with coronavirus spike peptide pools or control peptides (ViraFEST assay). An Oncomine TCR Beta short-read assay was used to sequence the DNA from cultured CD4+ T cells. After culture, CD4+ T cells served as the source for genomic DNA extraction. TCRdb reprocessed the PCR reads with MiXCR, giving one entry per CDR3 protein. The sample holds 20,000 or so distinct CDR3 sequences, 40% seen once. The CDR3 has 16 amino acids. Germline assignment: CDR1 LGHNA and CDR2 YSLEER. Trimming removed 3 bases from V and 2 bases from J; junction bases left unmatched: 6. Broader study findings: Within the convalescent patients, a median approximately 87% of the SARS-CoV-2-reactive clones were ones that appeared only post-vaccination.

The source is a human donor who had recovered from COVID-19. Sequencing was performed on CD4+ T cells from blood, cultured in vitro, taken after SARS-CoV-2 vaccination. The gene calls are TRBV4-3 and TRBJ1-2; 10 nucleotides agree with TRBD1. CDR3 DNA: TGCGCCAGCAGCCAGAGCGCGGGACAGGGGAACTATGGCTACACCTTC. Translated: CASSQSAGQGNYGYTF.